Below, 14 T cell receptor beta chains from the same sample are listed, as sequenced in a study of CD8 T cells in Susac syndrome. Random hexamers served to reverse transcribe roughly 0.45 to 1 ug RNA. Using its own MiXCR run on the immunoSEQ multiplex PCR reads, TCRdb lists one record per CDR3 protein. Among some 190,000 distinct CDR3 sequences listed, roughly 94% were seen once. The specimen sequenced was CD4+ T cells from PBMCs. The receptors shown here come from a human donor in good health.

The chain uses TRBV4-3 and TRBJ2-7; weak D call: TRBD1 (8 bases). V lost 1 base and J 3 bases, leaving 19 bases between the germline ends. Looked up from germline, CDR1 is LGHNA and CDR2 is YSLEER. The CDR3 covers 17 residues. Here the CDR3 reads CASSQVLSQGGFYEQYF. The CDR3 DNA reads TGCGCCAGCAGCCAAGTACTCTCACAGGGGGGGTTCTACGAGCAGTACTTC.

V usage is TRBV28 and J usage is TRBJ2-3; D unclear. This CDR3 contains 11 residues. CDR1 is MDHEN, CDR2 SYDVKM, per germline. V dropped 5 bases and J dropped 12 bases, with 12 bases sitting between them. CDR3 loop: CASSDPILQYF. CDR3 bases: TGTGCCAGCAGTGACCCAATCCTACAGTATTTT.

This chain connects TRBV3-1 to TRBJ2-3, with D unclear. Deletions cut 0 bases from V and 4 bases from J, with 2 bases between. The CDR3 contains 12 residues. The germline V gene encodes CDR1 LGHDT and CDR2 YNNKEL (reference sequence). DNA for the CDR3: TGTGCCAGCAGCCAAGAGCCAGATACGCAGTATTTT. Amino acid sequence: CASSQEPDTQYF.

The V call is TRBV3-1, the J call TRBJ2-1, with D perhaps matching TRBD1 (6 bases). From germline, CDR1 is LGHDT and CDR2 YNNKEL (reference sequence). CDR3 length equals 14 residues. V was shortened by 6 bases and J by 2 bases, with 11 bases between the two germline ends. The CDR3 reads CASRGTKTYNEQFF. CDR3 sequence (DNA): TGTGCCAGCAGGGGGACAAAGACCTACAATGAGCAGTTCTTC.

The chain couples TRBV9 to TRBJ2-5, with D possibly matching TRBD2 (5 bases). The CDR3 spans 16 residues. The V end lost 0 bases, the J end lost 5 bases, and 17 bases lay between the germline ends. CDR1 SGDLS and CDR2 YYNGEE come from the germline V gene. CDR3 residues: CASSVGLAPLGETQYF. DNA of the CDR3: TGTGCCAGCAGCGTAGGTCTAGCCCCTCTAGGGGAGACCCAGTACTTC. Full variable domain (outside the CDR3, taken from reference TRBV9 and TRBJ2-5): DSGVTQTPKHLITATGQRVTLRCSPRSGDLSVYWYQQSLDQGLQFLIQYYNGEERAKGNILERFSAQQFPDLHSELNLSSLELGDSALYFCASSVGLAPLGETQYFGPGTRLLVL.

Turning to this clonotype: One end of the junction is discordant with germline, which a read error may explain. The V gene is TRBV7-7, the J gene TRBJ2-1, with 9 bases that match TRBD2. Per the germline V gene, CDR1 is SSHAT and CDR2 is FNYEAQ (reference sequence). There are 15 residues in the CDR3. The CDR3 nucleotides are TGTGCTAGCAGCTTAGGTCCAGCGGGAGGCGGTGAGCAGTTCTTC. As protein: CASSLGPAGGGEQFF. The full variable domain, completed using reference TRBV7-7 and TRBJ2-1, is GAGVSQSPRYKVTKRGQDVTLRCDPISSHATLYWYQQALGQGPEFLTYFNYEAQPDKSGLPSDRFSAERPEGSISTLTIQRTEQRDSAMYRCASSLGPAGGGEQFFGPGTRLTVL.

This chain links TRBV28 with TRBJ2-3; 7 positions match TRBD1. Germline V gives CDR1 MDHEN, CDR2 SYDVKM. The junction had 7 bases not matched to a gene; V was cut back by 7 bases and J by 0 bases. The CDR3 length is 15 residues. CDR3 region: CASNPDRASTDTQYF. The CDR3 nucleotides are TGTGCCAGCAACCCTGACAGGGCTAGCACAGATACGCAGTATTTT.

DNA for the CDR3: TGTGCCAGCAGTGTTCCCGCCGACAGCTACGAGCAGTACGTC. This sequence encodes CASSVPADSYEQYV. The chain carries TRBV2 and TRBJ2-7, with D possibly matching TRBD1 (5 bases). Per the germline V gene, CDR1 is SNHLY and CDR2 is FYNNEI. CDR3 length: 14 amino acids. Trimming cost V 4 bases and J 3 bases, with 13 bases left between them.

The genes are TRBV12-5 and TRBJ2-5; D uncertain. The CDR3 totals 11 residues. Germline V gene lookup returns CDR1 LGHNT and CDR2 FRNRAP. Trimming stripped 6 bases from V and 8 bases from J, with 10 bases between. CDR3 sequence (DNA): TGTGCTAGTGGCTCCCTTGAAACCCAGTACTTC. It codes for CASGSLETQYF.

The chain uses TRBV2 and TRBJ2-7; D is unclear. This CDR3 is 11 amino acids long. CDR1 and CDR2 from the germline V gene are SNHLY and FYNNEI. V was trimmed by 6 bases and J by 1 base, leaving 4 bases between them. Here the CDR3 DNA reads TGTGCCAGCAGCGGTTCCTACGAGCAGTACGTC. Its protein product is CASSGSYEQYV.

The J gene is TRBJ1-3, the V gene TRBV12-3 or TRBV12-4; D not certain. The CDR3 spans 13 residues. Trimming shortened V by 7 bases and J by 4 bases, and 11 bases separated the two germline ends. CDR3 bases: TGTGCCAGCACCTGGTGGGTAGGAAACACCATATATTTT. Its protein product is CASTWWVGNTIYF.

The J gene is TRBJ2-3, the V gene TRBV20-1; no clear D gene. Germline assignment: CDR1 DFQATT and CDR2 SNEGSKA (reference sequence). This CDR3 is built from 14 residues. In DNA, the CDR3 is TGCAGCATATTAGGACCGCTTAGCACAGATACGCAGTATTTT. It yields the protein CSILGPLSTDTQYF.

J is TRBJ1-2 and V is TRBV3-1, with 9 bases lining up with TRBD1. This CDR3 region has 16 residues. The junction had 9 bases not matched to a gene; V was cut back by 1 base and J by 6 bases. The germline V gene has CDR1 LGHDT and CDR2 YNNKEL (reference sequence). CDR3 sequence: CASSQGDRGAIDGYTF. The CDR3 DNA follows: TGTGCCAGCAGCCAAGGCGACAGGGGGGCGATTGATGGCTACACCTTC.

The V gene is TRBV24-1, the J gene TRBJ2-2; TRBD1 aligns across 10 bases. Germline V gives CDR1 KGHDR, CDR2 SFDVKD. The CDR3 totals 15 residues. V lost 4 bases and J lost 5; bases outside the gene matches: 3. The CDR3: CATSDPGQGTGELFF. The CDR3 DNA reads as TGTGCCACCAGTGACCCGGGACAGGGGACCGGGGAGCTGTTTTTT.